Presented here are 13 T cell receptor beta chains from one specimen sequenced in a study of shared clonotypes between healthy human individuals. Generated by immunoSEQ multiplex PCR, the TCRdb table keeps only in-frame clones and is missing some. The sample has millions of clones, roughly 93% seen once. The source material was naive CD4+ T cells from PBMCs. Subset: CD45RA+ positively selected. Every receptor here comes from a man aged 18 to 29 in good health. Some clones in this sample may be carry-over from other donors' samples.

This clone was detected only a few times. Other nucleotide sequences in the sample specify the same CDR3. V and J are TRBV5-1 and TRBJ2-3; D is possibly TRBD2 (5 bases). The germline V gene has CDR1 SGHRS and CDR2 YFSETQ. The CDR3 extends over 14 amino acids. Deletions cut 0 bases from V and 0 bases from J, with 5 bases between. The CDR3 nucleotides are TGCGCCAGCAGCTTGGGACTAAGCACAGATACGCAGTATTTT. Translated: CASSLGLSTDTQYF.

The chain links TRBV27 to TRBJ2-7, with no clear D. Germline CDR1 and CDR2: MNHEY and SMNVEV (reference sequence). The V end was cut by 2 bases, the J end by 4 bases, with 6 bases between. The CDR3 runs to 12 residues. DNA of the CDR3: TGTGCCAGCAGTTTAAAGGGTTACGAGCAGTACTTC. It is translated as CASSLKGYEQYF.

CDR3 nucleotides: TGTGCCAGCAGCCTCAGGGGTAATCAGCCCCAGCATTTT. Translating it yields CASSLRGNQPQHF. V and J are TRBV6-1 and TRBJ1-5; tentatively, D is TRBD1 (6 bases). V was cut by 6 bases and J by 4 bases, with 10 bases left in between. The germline V gene encodes CDR1 MNHNS and CDR2 SASEGT. This CDR3 spans 13 amino acids.

The rearrangement joins TRBV27 to TRBJ2-1; 15 bases agree with TRBD2. J was trimmed by 2 bases and V by 7 bases; bases with no gene match: 3. This CDR3 contains 16 residues. Per germline, CDR1 MNHEY and CDR2 SMNVEV (reference sequence). The CDR3 loop reads CASKGLAGGPYNEQFF. The CDR3 coding sequence is TGTGCCAGCAAGGGACTAGCGGGAGGCCCCTACAATGAGCAGTTCTTC.

Only one count was recorded for this clone. V usage is TRBV18 and J usage is TRBJ2-7; possibly TRBD1 for D (6 bases). CDR3 length: 13 residues. The V gene's germline CDR1 is KGHSH and CDR2 LQKENI. Trimming took off 4 bases at V and 5 bases at J, with 12 bases between the two ends. The CDR3 region has the DNA TGTGCCAGCTCACGAGGACAGCTCAACGAGCAGTACTTC. This encodes CASSRGQLNEQYF. The variable domain in full, completed from reference TRBV18 and TRBJ2-7, reads NAGVMQNPRHLVRRRGQEARLRCSPMKGHSHVYWYRQLPEEGLKFMVYLQKENIIDESGMPKERFSAEFPKEGPSILRIQQVVRGDSAAYFCASSRGQLNEQYFGPGTRLTVT.

The chain links TRBV7-9 to TRBJ2-3; D might be TRBD1 (6 bases). The V gene's germline CDR1 is SEHNR and CDR2 FQNEAQ (reference sequence). The CDR3 extends over 15 amino acids. V lost 5 bases and J 2 bases, leaving 14 bases between the germline ends. CDR3 bases: TGTGCCAGCAGCCGGACAGTCACATTCACAGATACGCAGTATTTT. It specifies CASSRTVTFTDTQYF. Full variable domain (rest looked up from reference TRBV7-9 and TRBJ2-3): DTGVSQNPRHKITKRGQNVTFRCDPISEHNRLYWYRQTLGQGPEFLTYFQNEAQLEKSRLLSDRFSAERPKGSFSTLEIQRTEQGDSAMYLCASSRTVTFTDTQYFGPGTRLTVL.

The chain links TRBV7-2 to TRBJ2-3; D might be TRBD1 (5 bases). The germline V gene encodes CDR1 SGHTA and CDR2 FQGNSA. The V end lost 5 bases, the J end lost 6 bases, and 12 bases lay between the germline ends. The CDR3 covers 13 residues. This CDR3 is CASSHRKVDTQYF. In nucleotides, the CDR3 is TGTGCCAGCAGCCACAGGAAAGTGGATACGCAGTATTTT.

For this clone: This CDR3 is also generated by other DNA sequences in the sample. This chain links TRBV5-4 with TRBJ2-3; maybe TRBD2 (5 bases). The CDR3 is 15 residues long. V was trimmed by 2 bases and J by 0 bases, leaving 10 bases between them. The germline V gene has CDR1 SGHNT and CDR2 YYREEE (reference sequence). The CDR3 is CASSLGGRSTDTQYF. For the CDR3, the DNA is TGTGCCAGCAGCTTAGGTGGGAGAAGCACAGATACGCAGTATTTT.

The chain carries TRBV7-3 and TRBJ2-3; D remains unclear. The germline V gene encodes CDR1 SGHTA and CDR2 FQGTGA. The CDR3 covers 12 residues. The ends were cut back, 5 bases at V and 6 bases at J, with 9 bases in the middle. The CDR3 DNA reads as TGTGCCAGCAGCCCACTGGGGGATACGCAGTATTTT. It codes for CASSPLGDTQYF.

The genes are TRBV28 and TRBJ2-7; D is ambiguous. The length of the CDR3 is 17 residues. V lost 2 bases to trimming and J lost 0 bases, with 17 bases between them. Per germline, CDR1 MDHEN and CDR2 SYDVKM. The CDR3 is CASSLGMSWQISYEQYF. The DNA for the CDR3 is TGTGCCAGCAGTTTAGGGATGTCGTGGCAAATCTCCTACGAGCAGTACTTC.

The chain combines TRBV18 with TRBJ2-7, with 11 bases that match TRBD1. V dropped 1 base and J dropped 2; count of bases not matched to a gene: 7. CDR1 is KGHSH and CDR2 is LQKENI in the germline V gene. The CDR3 length is 17 residues. The CDR3 spells CASSPLAPGQGAYEQYF. CDR3 DNA: TGTGCCAGCTCACCACTGGCGCCGGGACAGGGGGCCTACGAGCAGTACTTC.

The chain links TRBV28 to TRBJ1-1, with 8 bases identical to TRBD1. Germline values: CDR1 MDHEN, CDR2 SYDVKM. Trimming removed 1 base from V and 11 bases from J; junction bases left unmatched: 3. The CDR3 contains 12 residues. CDR3 nucleotide sequence: TGTGCCAGCAGTTTATCCAGGGGGCTGGCTTTCTTT. Its protein product is CASSLSRGLAFF.

The V call is TRBV5-1, the J call TRBJ2-5; D ambiguous. This CDR3 has 12 residues. Germline V CDR1 and CDR2: SGHRS, YFSETQ. V was pared by 3 bases and J by 5 bases, with 8 bases between. In DNA form, the CDR3 reads TGCGCCAGCAGCTCCCTTCATGAGACCCAGTACTTC. This codes for CASSSLHETQYF. Supplemented by reference TRBV5-1 and TRBJ2-5, the full variable domain reads KAGVTQTPRYLIKTRGQQVTLSCSPISGHRSVSWYQQTPGQGLQFLFEYFSETQRNKGNFPGRFSGRQFSNSRSEMNVSTLELGDSALYLCASSSLHETQYFGPGTRLLVL.